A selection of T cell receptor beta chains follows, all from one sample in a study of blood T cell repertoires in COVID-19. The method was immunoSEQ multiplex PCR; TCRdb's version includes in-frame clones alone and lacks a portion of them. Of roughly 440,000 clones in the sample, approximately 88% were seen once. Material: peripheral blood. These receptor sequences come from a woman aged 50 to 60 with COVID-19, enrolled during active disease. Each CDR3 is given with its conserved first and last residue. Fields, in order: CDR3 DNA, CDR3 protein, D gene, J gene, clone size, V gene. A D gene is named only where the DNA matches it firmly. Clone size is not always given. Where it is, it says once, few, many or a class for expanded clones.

TGTGCCAGCAGAGGACAGGGGGCCAACGAGCAGTACTTC CASRGQGANEQYF TRBD1 TRBJ2-7 NA TRBV6-5
TGTGCCAGTAGTATCGGGACAGGGATCGCCGGGTACGATGGCTACACCTTC CASSIGTGIAGYDGYTF TRBD1 TRBJ1-2 NA TRBV19
TGTGCCAGTAGTATAGTTGCGGGGACCCACTATGGCTACACCTTC CASSIVAGTHYGYTF NA TRBJ1-2 NA TRBV19
TGTGCCAGCAGTTACGGGCAGGGGGCAGATGGCTACACCTTC CASSYGQGADGYTF TRBD1 TRBJ1-2 NA TRBV6-6
TGTGCCAGCAGCTTGGGGGGGGATAATACGCAGTATTTT CASSLGGDNTQYF NA TRBJ2-3 NA TRBV5-4
TGTGCCAGCAGCTTGACTCGGGACAGGGGGACCCAGTACTTC CASSLTRDRGTQYF TRBD1 TRBJ2-5 NA TRBV11-3
TGTGCCACCAGTGACCACTTACCGGGAGAGCAGTTCTTC CATSDHLPGEQFF NA TRBJ2-1 NA TRBV24-1
TGTGCCAGCAGTCCCTATATCACTAGTCCCCGCGTCTACAATGAGCAGTTCTTC CASSPYITSPRVYNEQFF NA TRBJ2-1 NA TRBV28
TGCGCCAGCAGTTTAGGGAGCGGGGGGGCCGTAAATGAGCAGTTCTTC CASSLGSGGAVNEQFF TRBD2 TRBJ2-1 NA TRBV10-2
TGTGCCAGCAGTGAATACTCGACAGGACGGAAAAAAGCTTTCTTT CASSEYSTGRKKAFF NA TRBJ1-1 NA TRBV2
TGTGCCAGCAGTGAGACAGGGGACCGCAATCAGCCCCAGCATTTT CASSETGDRNQPQHF TRBD1 TRBJ1-5 NA TRBV6-1
TGTGCCACCAGTGATTCTAACAGGGGGCTGAGCTATGGCTACACCTTC CATSDSNRGLSYGYTF TRBD1 TRBJ1-2 NA TRBV24-1
TGTGCCAGCAGCTTGACAGGACGGAGAAACACTGAAGCTTTCTTT CASSLTGRRNTEAFF NA TRBJ1-1 NA TRBV11-2
TGTGCCAGCAGCGACAGGGGGGGGGACTATGGCTACACCTTC CASSDRGGDYGYTF TRBD1 TRBJ1-2 NA TRBV9
TGCGCCAGCAGCTTGCAGGGTCTTTCCTACGAGCAGTACTTC CASSLQGLSYEQYF NA TRBJ2-7 once TRBV5-1
TGTGCCTGGAGGGGGCAGGGGGTCCACTATGGCTACACCTTC CAWRGQGVHYGYTF TRBD1 TRBJ1-2 once TRBV30
TGTGCCAGTAGTATAGAGGGCCGCATTCAGTACTTC CASSIEGRIQYF NA TRBJ2-4 once TRBV19
TGTGCCTGGAACTTGGGACAGTTGAACACTGAAGCTTTCTTT CAWNLGQLNTEAFF TRBD1 TRBJ1-1 NA TRBV30
TGCAGTGCTAGTGGAGCGGGAACCTACAATGAGCAGTTCTTC CSASGAGTYNEQFF TRBD2 TRBJ2-1 NA TRBV20-1
TGTGCCAGCAGCTTTTTAGTGACAGGGTCCACTGAAGCTTTCTTT CASSFLVTGSTEAFF TRBD1 TRBJ1-1 NA TRBV13
TGTGCCAGCAGCCAAACACAGGGCTCAGAATCACCCCTCCACTTT CASSQTQGSESPLHF NA TRBJ1-6 NA TRBV14
TGTGCCAGCAGCCCCGCCCCGGGAAGCTCCTACGAGCAGTACTTC CASSPAPGSSYEQYF NA TRBJ2-7 NA TRBV7-9
TGTGCCAGCAGCCAAGTTCAGGGGCTCGAGCAGTACTTC CASSQVQGLEQYF NA TRBJ2-7 NA TRBV3-1/TRBV3-2
TGTGCCAGCAGCGGGAGGTCGGGACCGTTAGAAGAAAAACTGTTTTTT CASSGRSGPLEEKLFF NA TRBJ1-4 NA TRBV21-1
TGTGCCATCAGTGCTTTAGGGGGCCCCAGAGGGGGCAATCAGCCCCAGCATTTT CAISALGGPRGGNQPQHF TRBD1 TRBJ1-5 NA TRBV10-3
TGTGCCAGCAGTTTAACAAGATCCAACACTGAAGCTTTCTTT CASSLTRSNTEAFF NA TRBJ1-1 once TRBV28
TGTGCCAGCAGCTTAACGGGGCAGCACTATGGCTACACCTTC CASSLTGQHYGYTF NA TRBJ1-2 NA TRBV7-3
TGTGCCGCCGGCACCGGGGAGCTGTTTTTT CAAGTGELFF NA TRBJ2-2 few TRBV6-5
TGTGCCAGCAGTGAAAACCTAGCCTACTATGGCTACACCTTC CASSENLAYYGYTF NA TRBJ1-2 NA TRBV2
TGTGCCAGCAGCTTTCCGGACAGGGGTACTGAAGCTTTCTTT CASSFPDRGTEAFF TRBD1 TRBJ1-1 NA TRBV7-9
TGTGCCGGAGCTCCATCTGGGGCCAACGTCCTGACTTTC CAGAPSGANVLTF NA TRBJ2-6 NA TRBV2
TGTGCCAGCAGCTTAGCTCTTGGCGGTTCCCAGGGCGGCTACACCTTC CASSLALGGSQGGYTF NA TRBJ1-2 NA TRBV7-9
TGTGCCAGCAGCTTGGGCGGGGAGAAATACAATGAGCAGTTCTTC CASSLGGEKYNEQFF NA TRBJ2-1 NA TRBV7-3
TGTGCCAGTAGCTCTACAGGGAATTCACCCCTCCACTTT CASSSTGNSPLHF NA TRBJ1-6 NA TRBV19
TGTGCCACCAGTGATCCTAGCGAGACCCAGTACTTC CATSDPSETQYF NA TRBJ2-5 NA TRBV24-1
TGTGCCAGCAGCCCCCGAGGGGGCTACGAGCAGTACTTC CASSPRGGYEQYF NA TRBJ2-7 once TRBV5-4
TGCGCCAGCAGCCACGGGGGGGCTTACAATGAGCAGTTCTTC CASSHGGAYNEQFF TRBD2 TRBJ2-1 NA TRBV4-1
TGTGCCAGCAGTTTAAGCCGGGTGAGCAATCAGCCCCAGCATTTT CASSLSRVSNQPQHF NA TRBJ1-5 NA TRBV28
TGTGCCACCAGCAAGGGACTAGCGGGGGGGACAGATACGCAGTATTTT CATSKGLAGGTDTQYF TRBD2 TRBJ2-3 NA TRBV15
TGTGCCACCAGCAAAGGAAGGCGGGCTGGGGGCACAGATACGCAGTATTTT CATSKGRRAGGTDTQYF NA TRBJ2-3 NA TRBV15
TGTGCCAGCAGGGCACAGTCCTTGGGGAGTTCACCCCTCCACTTT CASRAQSLGSSPLHF NA TRBJ1-6 NA TRBV6-5
TGTGCCAGCAGCTTAGGCAGGATCAACTATGGCTACACCTTC CASSLGRINYGYTF NA TRBJ1-2 NA TRBV7-2